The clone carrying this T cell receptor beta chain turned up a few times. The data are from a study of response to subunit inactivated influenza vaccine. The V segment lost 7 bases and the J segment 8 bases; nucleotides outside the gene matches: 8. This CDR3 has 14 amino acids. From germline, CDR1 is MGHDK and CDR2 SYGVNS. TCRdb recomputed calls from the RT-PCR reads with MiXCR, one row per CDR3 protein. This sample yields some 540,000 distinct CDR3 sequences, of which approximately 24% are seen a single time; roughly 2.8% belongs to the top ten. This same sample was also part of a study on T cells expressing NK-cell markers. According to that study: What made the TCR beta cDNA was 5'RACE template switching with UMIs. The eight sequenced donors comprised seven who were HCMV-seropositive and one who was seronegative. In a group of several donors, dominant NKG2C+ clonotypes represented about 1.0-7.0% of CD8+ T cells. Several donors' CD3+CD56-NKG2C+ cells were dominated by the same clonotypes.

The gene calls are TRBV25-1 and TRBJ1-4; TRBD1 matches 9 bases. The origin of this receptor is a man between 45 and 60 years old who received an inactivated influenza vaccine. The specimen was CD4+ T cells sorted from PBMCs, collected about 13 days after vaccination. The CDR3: CASNDGTGREKLFF. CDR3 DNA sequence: TGTGCCAGCAATGACGGGACAGGGAGGGAAAAACTGTTTTTT.